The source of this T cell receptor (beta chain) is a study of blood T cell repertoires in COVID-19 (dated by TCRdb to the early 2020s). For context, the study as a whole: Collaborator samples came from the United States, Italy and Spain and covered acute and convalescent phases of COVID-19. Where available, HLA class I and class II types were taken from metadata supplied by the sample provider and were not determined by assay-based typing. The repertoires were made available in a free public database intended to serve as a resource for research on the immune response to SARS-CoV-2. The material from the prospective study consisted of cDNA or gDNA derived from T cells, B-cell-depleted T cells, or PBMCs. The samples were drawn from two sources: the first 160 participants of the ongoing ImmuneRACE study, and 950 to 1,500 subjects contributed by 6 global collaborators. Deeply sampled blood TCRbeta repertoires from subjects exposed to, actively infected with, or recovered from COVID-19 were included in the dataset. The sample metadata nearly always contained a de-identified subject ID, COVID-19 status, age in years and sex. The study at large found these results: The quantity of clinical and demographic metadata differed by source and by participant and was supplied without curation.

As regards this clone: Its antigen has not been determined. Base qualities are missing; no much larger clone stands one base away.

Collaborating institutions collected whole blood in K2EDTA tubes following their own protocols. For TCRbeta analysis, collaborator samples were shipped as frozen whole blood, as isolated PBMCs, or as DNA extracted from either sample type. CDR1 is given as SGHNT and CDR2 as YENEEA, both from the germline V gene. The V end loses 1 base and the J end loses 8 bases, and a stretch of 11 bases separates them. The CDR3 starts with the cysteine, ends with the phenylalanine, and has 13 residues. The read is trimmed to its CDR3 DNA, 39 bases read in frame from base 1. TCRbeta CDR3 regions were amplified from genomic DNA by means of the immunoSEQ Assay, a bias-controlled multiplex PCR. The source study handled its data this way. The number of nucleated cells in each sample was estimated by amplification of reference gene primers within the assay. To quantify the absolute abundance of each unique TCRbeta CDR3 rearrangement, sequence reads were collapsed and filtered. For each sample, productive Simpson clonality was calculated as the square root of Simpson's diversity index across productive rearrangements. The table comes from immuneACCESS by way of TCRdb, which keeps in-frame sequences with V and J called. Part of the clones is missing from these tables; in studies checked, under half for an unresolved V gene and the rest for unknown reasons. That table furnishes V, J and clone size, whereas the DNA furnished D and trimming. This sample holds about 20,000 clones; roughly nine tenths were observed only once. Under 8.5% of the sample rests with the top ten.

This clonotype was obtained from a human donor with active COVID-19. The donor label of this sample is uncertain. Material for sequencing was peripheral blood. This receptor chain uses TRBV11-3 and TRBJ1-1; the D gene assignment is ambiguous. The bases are TGTGCCAGCAGCTTAGGAGGCGTAACAGAAGCTTTCTTT. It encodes CASSLGGVTEAFF.